This T cell receptor beta chain is from a study of T cells in Graves' hyperthyroidism and ophthalmopathy. CDR3 length: 15 residues. CDR1 and CDR2 from the germline V gene are SGHDT and YYEEEE. Trimming removed 1 base from V and 5 bases from J, with 15 bases in between. From RNA transcripts, TCR beta CDR3 regions were amplified. During a first-round RT-PCR of the TCR CDR3, the HTBI primer set was used. TCRdb re-called the multiplex PCR reads with MiXCR, one entry per CDR3 protein. The data hold roughly 500,000 distinct CDR3 sequences, with about half observed a single time. The source is an adult woman with Graves' disease, either hyperthyroidism or ophthalmopathy (not recorded which). Sample: peripheral blood or thyroid tissue (not recorded which). This chain uses TRBV5-6 with TRBJ2-5; D perhaps matches TRBD2 (7 bases). CDR3 amino acids: CASSLRTAGRETQYF. The CDR3 DNA reads as TGTGCCAGCAGCTTGAGGACAGCGGGGCGGGAGACCCAGTACTTC.